The T cell receptor beta chain described here comes from a study of Ad26.COV2.S vaccination and SARS-CoV-2 variants. Sequenced by immunoSEQ multiplex PCR; TCRdb stores in-frame clones only, minus some. The sample has fewer than 400,000 clones, 85% to 90% seen once; the top ten hold around 5%. As to treatment: about 20 received Ad26.COV2.S at low or high dose, single or two shots; 5 received placebo; per-sample allocation not given. Day 63 after the first vaccine or placebo injection was the time point for sampling. Donation was by an adult aged 18-55 years who was in Boston. The CDR3 contains 14 residues. From germline, CDR1 is SQVTM and CDR2 ANQGSEA. V lost 0 bases, J lost 1 base, and 9 bases lay in between.

The TCR comes from a person between 18 and 65 years old who received the Ad26.COV2.S COVID-19 vaccine or a placebo. The material sequenced was peripheral blood, taken in a trial of Ad26.COV2.S vaccine versus placebo. The chain carries TRBV29-1 and TRBJ1-1; D gene ambiguous. This chain's CDR3 is CSVEEGDGNTEAFF. The CDR3 DNA reads TGCAGCGTTGAAGAGGGTGACGGGAACACTGAAGCTTTCTTT.